Listed below are T cell receptor beta chains from one sample, sequenced in a study of cytomegalovirus exposure and HLA in healthy donors. Assay: immunoSEQ multiplex PCR; the TCRdb copy retains only in-frame clones and omits some. The sample lists 150,000 to 200,000 clones, around 85% occurring once. Sequencing was performed on PBMCs. These receptors were collected from a man aged 18 to 30 in good health and CMV-seropositive. Each CDR3 is given with its conserved first and last residue. Each record gives: V gene, CDR3 protein.

TRBV7-2	CASSLAWSGGWYTGELFF
TRBV7-6	CASSVGTSGETQYF
TRBV4-3	CASSQDRGSGANVLTF
TRBV7-8	CASSLGSGGWYEQYF
TRBV9	CASSTPDRSPDTGELFF
TRBV5-1	CASSLAEGGEETQYF
TRBV5-4	CASSDRAPGSGNTIYF
TRBV9	CASITGQGTYEQYF
TRBV18	CASSPILGGDEQFF
TRBV5-4	CASSLGATGTDTQYF
TRBV7-9	CASAFSSEAKNIQYF
TRBV2	CASMWRTGVNTNEKLFF
TRBV6-1	CASGPRLTEAFF
TRBV13	CASSSYSGANVLTF
TRBV7-6	CASSLAGQANTEAFF
TRBV7-8	CASSFGTGGLATNEKLFF
TRBV9	CASSVEHRLGGNTIYF
TRBV4-1	CASSQDRTGAYYEQYF
TRBV11-2	CASSSDSTRDQPQHF
TRBV29-1	CSVWQGIVGEQYF
TRBV7-9	CSSVKSQGADGYTF
TRBV7-6	CASSLGAGGQETQYF
TRBV7-2	CASRIGPTGYSNQPQHF
TRBV27	CASSARAKNIQYF
TRBV27	CAIKGPGELFF
TRBV27	CASGAGPLWPQHF
TRBV2	CASSDRAYQPQHF
TRBV19	CASSIRDRGLLLQATNEKLFF
TRBV6-1	CASSDPNRPQHF
TRBV6-5	CASSAAGTLYGYTF
TRBV4-3	CASSQVNRGSYGYTF
TRBV14	CASSRPGQGYYEQYF
TRBV5-3	CARSLSDSHGIDTQYF
TRBV29-1	CSVEDYPAGAFLGEQYF
TRBV7-6	CASSARLAGQETQYF
TRBV4-1	CASSAGQGDNEQFF
TRBV19	CASSIQNTEAFF
TRBV19	CASSTNPDRAAFF
TRBV23-1	CASSQSYRVDTEAFF
TRBV6-1	CASRWTGEIYSPLHF
TRBV19	CASSPNRDRVITGELFF
TRBV7-2	CASSLGLAEETQYF
TRBV18	CASSPTGQWKDTEAFF
TRBV6-5	CASRPRTGQETQYF